This T cell receptor beta chain stems from a study of T cell responses to AZD1222 COVID-19 vaccine. Study-wide results and limits: Researchers took repertoire samples only after the peak T cell response had come. At 160-218 and 743-854, vaccine-associated CD4 TCRs were dominant, and they spanned spike. Clonal diversity was possibly underestimated, and the donors were mostly white British, with more females.

Only in-frame clones appear in the TCRdb table, and some are missing; sequencing was by immunoSEQ multiplex PCR. The sample consists of 150,000 to 200,000 clones, around 92% of them appearing once. This clone has just one count. Its cognate antigen is unknown. With 0 bases removed from V and 4 bases from J, the gap between germline ends came to 12 bases. This CDR3 comprises 15 residues. Germline V gene lookup returns CDR1 LGHNA and CDR2 YNFKEQ. This sequence joins TRBV4-2 and TRBJ1-1; D may be TRBD1 (6 bases). The sample in question was peripheral blood, obtained 28 days after the second AZD1222 dose. The TCR originated in an adult who received the AZD1222 COVID-19 vaccine. The CDR3 loop reads CASSQDSRGLTEAFF. The CDR3, as DNA: TGTGCCAGCAGCCAAGATTCGCGGGGGCTCACTGAAGCTTTCTTT.